The next 21 T cell receptor beta chains were all read from a single sample in a study of shared clonotypes between healthy human individuals. Only in-frame clones appear in the TCRdb table, and some are missing; sequencing was by immunoSEQ multiplex PCR. The data contain about 1.1 million clones, approximately 78% of them seen just once; the ten biggest clones take up 0.5% to 0.65%. The sequencing sample was made of memory CD4+ T cells from PBMCs. Subset of the sample: CD45RA-negative fraction. The receptors come from a man aged 18 to 30 in good health. Some clones in this sample may be carry-over from other donors' samples.

This clone was detected a few times. V is TRBV5-4 and J is TRBJ2-7; 9 bases map to TRBD1. V lost 4 bases and J lost 4; bases outside the gene matches: 6. Germline V CDR1 and CDR2: SGHNT, YYREEE (reference sequence). The CDR3 has 14 amino acids. Written as DNA, the CDR3 is TGTGCCAGCAGCCCAGACAGGGGGGGATACGAGCAGTACTTC. Translated: CASSPDRGGYEQYF.

The CDR3 loop reads CASSPGQNPGNQPQHF. In DNA form, the CDR3 reads TGTGCCAGCAGCCCCGGACAGAACCCCGGCAATCAGCCCCAGCATTTT. V gene TRBV5-8 combines with J gene TRBJ1-5; perhaps TRBD1 as D (6 bases). The CDR3 is 16 amino acids. Trimming took off 4 bases at V and 2 bases at J, with 16 bases between the two ends. The germline gives CDR1 SGHTS, CDR2 YDEGEE.

Only one count was recorded for this clone. The chain employs TRBV10-2 and TRBJ1-4; D is unclear. This CDR3 contains 13 residues. CDR1 is WSHSY and CDR2 is SAAADI in the germline V gene. The V gene lost 6 bases and the J gene lost 8 bases, with 13 bases spanning the gap. CDR3 in DNA: TGCGCCAGCAGCAGGACGGACCCCGAAAAACTGTTTTTT. Residues: CASSRTDPEKLFF.

The chain has TRBV9 and TRBJ2-2, with 8 bases that match TRBD1. V dropped 3 bases and J dropped 7; count of bases not matched to a gene: 8. Germline V lookup: CDR1 SGDLS, CDR2 YYNGEE. CDR3 size: 15 residues. For the CDR3, the DNA is TGTGCCAGCAGCGCGACGACAGGGGCTGTCGGGGAGCTGTTTTTT. Its protein is CASSATTGAVGELFF.

To note about this clone: Other DNA sequences in this sample translate to the same CDR3. The chain recombines TRBV5-4 with TRBJ1-2, with TRBD1 matching 8 bases. Germline lookup yields CDR1 SGHNT and CDR2 YYREEE (reference sequence). V dropped 3 bases and J dropped 4; count of bases not matched to a gene: 8. The CDR3 spans 15 residues. Here the CDR3 reads CASSSGQGFLYGYTF. In DNA form, the CDR3 reads TGTGCCAGCAGCTCAGGACAGGGTTTCCTCTATGGCTACACCTTC.

The chain carries TRBV4-1 and TRBJ1-1; D is unresolved. The CDR3 sequence is 14 residues long. Looked up from germline, CDR1 is MGHRA and CDR2 is YSYEKL. The V end lost 4 bases, the J end lost 1 base, and 10 bases lay between the germline ends. This CDR3 is CASSPAVQNTEAFF. DNA of the CDR3: TGCGCCAGCAGCCCCGCCGTCCAGAACACTGAAGCTTTCTTT.

The chain is built from TRBV30 and TRBJ1-1; D gene ambiguous. The V gene's germline CDR1 is GTSNPN and CDR2 SVGIG (reference sequence). V lost 2 bases and J 8 bases, leaving 9 bases between the germline ends. The CDR3 length is 11 residues. CDR3 in DNA: TGTGCCTGGAGTACCGAGCGGGAAGCTTTCTTT. Translating it yields CAWSTEREAFF.

CDR3 DNA: TGCAGCGTTGCGAGCAGAGCCAAAAACATTCAGTACTTC. It codes for CSVASRAKNIQYF. The chain carries TRBV29-1 and TRBJ2-4; no clear D. The CDR3 sequence is 13 residues long. Germline assignment: CDR1 SQVTM and CDR2 ANQGSEA. Deletions cut 4 bases from V and 0 bases from J, with 7 bases between.

The rearrangement links TRBV14 to TRBJ2-5; D unclear. Between the trimmed V and J ends, which lost 1 base and 5 bases, there was a span of 11 bases. The CDR3 runs to 14 residues. Germline V lookup: CDR1 SGHDN, CDR2 FVKESK. The CDR3 DNA is TGTGCCAGCAGCCAAGGTCGGCCCAGGGAGACCCAGTACTTC. Translated, it gives CASSQGRPRETQYF.

This clone was picked up a small number of times. This chain links TRBV11-2 with TRBJ2-1; 7 nucleotides match TRBD2. The germline gives CDR1 SGHAT, CDR2 FQNNGV. The V and J ends lost 5 bases and 4 bases, in that order; junction bases with no gene match: 8. The CDR3 sequence is 15 residues long. The DNA for the CDR3 is TGTGCCAGCAGCCCAGTGGCGCGGGGGTACAATGAGCAGTTCTTC. Translating gives CASSPVARGYNEQFF.

The DNA of the CDR3 is TGTGCCAGCAGCTTAGCTGGTAGCGCCAATGAGCAGTTCTTC. Encoded protein: CASSLAGSANEQFF. The J gene is TRBJ2-1, the V gene TRBV7-9, with D perhaps TRBD2 (5 bases). V was pared by 0 bases and J by 6 bases, with 9 bases between. The CDR3 has 14 amino acids. Per the germline V gene, CDR1 is SEHNR and CDR2 is FQNEAQ (reference sequence). The variable domain in full, with the rest retrieved from reference TRBV7-9 and TRBJ2-1, is DTGVSQNPRHKITKRGQNVTFRCDPISEHNRLYWYRQTLGQGPEFLTYFQNEAQLEKSRLLSDRFSAERPKGSFSTLEIQRTEQGDSAMYLCASSLAGSANEQFFGPGTRLTVL.

This clone was seen only a few times. A read error may be the cause here, since a much bigger clone is one base away. The identical CDR3 is also encoded by other nucleotide sequences in the sample. DNA for the CDR3: TGTGGGACTAGCTTCTACAACGAGCAGTTCTTC. Protein product: CGTSFYNEQFF. The V gene is TRBV6-5, the J gene TRBJ2-1, with 8 nucleotides matching TRBD2. Germline V CDR1 and CDR2: MNHEY, SVGAGI. This CDR3 spans 11 amino acids.

This clone has just one count. The chain uses TRBV7-9 and TRBJ1-2, with D maybe TRBD1 (6 bases). This CDR3 is 15 amino acids long. Germline V gives CDR1 SEHNR, CDR2 FQNEAQ (reference sequence). With 3 bases removed from V and 0 bases from J, the gap between germline ends came to 11 bases. The CDR3 DNA reads as TGTGCCAGCAGCTTCAGAGGGGGTCCTAACTATGGCTACACCTTC. It encodes CASSFRGGPNYGYTF.

The J gene is TRBJ2-3, the V gene TRBV6-5, with D hard to call. This CDR3 has 13 residues. CDR1 is MNHEY, CDR2 SVGAGI, per germline. Trimming removed 6 bases at V and 5 bases at J, with 12 bases between. The CDR3 sequence is CASSRTGEDTQYF. The DNA of the CDR3 is TGTGCCAGCAGCCGGACCGGAGAAGATACGCAGTATTTT.

The chain combines TRBV9 with TRBJ2-7, with 7 bases lining up with TRBD1. The CDR3 has 13 residues. Germline trimming cut 4 bases from V and 7 bases from J; bases unmatched to any gene: 8. Germline-derived CDR1 and CDR2 are SGDLS and YYNGEE. The CDR3 loop reads CASSPDRVGEQYF. In nucleotides, the CDR3 is TGTGCCAGCAGCCCTGACAGGGTGGGAGAGCAGTACTTC.

The chain couples TRBV5-1 to TRBJ1-2, with 7 bases matching TRBD1. This CDR3 has 14 amino acids. CDR1 is SGHRS and CDR2 is YFSETQ in the germline V gene. The junction had 8 bases not matched to a gene; V was cut back by 4 bases and J by 5 bases. The chain's CDR3 is CASSLMQGDYGYTF. The CDR3 DNA is TGCGCCAGCAGCCTAATGCAGGGGGATTATGGCTACACCTTC.

The rearrangement joins TRBV9 to TRBJ1-3, with D unclear. The CDR3 length is 15 residues. V lost 4 bases and J 0 bases, leaving 11 bases between the germline ends. The germline CDR1 and CDR2 sequences are SGDLS and YYNGEE. CDR3 in amino acids: CASSTDVYSGNTIYF. CDR3 coding DNA: TGTGCCAGCAGCACGGACGTGTACTCTGGAAACACCATATATTTT.

The rearrangement uses TRBV4-2 and TRBJ2-1; TRBD2 matches 11 bases. This CDR3 region has 17 residues. Germline loops: CDR1 LGHNA, CDR2 YNFKEQ. After removal of 7 bases from V and 3 bases from J, the junction contained 11 bases not matched to a gene. CDR3 amino acids: CASMSSLAGVGYNEQFF. The CDR3 region has the DNA TGTGCCAGCATGTCGTCACTAGCGGGAGTAGGCTACAATGAGCAGTTCTTC.

V usage is TRBV5-1 and J usage is TRBJ2-3, with TRBD2 matching over 7 bases. The CDR3 extends over 22 amino acids. Looked up from germline, CDR1 is SGHRS and CDR2 is YFSETQ. The V segment lost 0 bases and the J segment 1 base; nucleotides outside the gene matches: 23. The CDR3 spells CASSLAAYGYLAGGRGTDTQYF. CDR3 DNA: TGCGCCAGCAGCTTGGCCGCCTATGGGTACTTAGCGGGCGGGCGAGGCACAGATACGCAGTATTTT.

This chain connects TRBV5-8 to TRBJ2-7; D gene uncertain. The CDR3 runs 13 residues. CDR1 is SGHTS, CDR2 YDEGEE, per germline. V lost 6 bases to trimming and J lost 2 bases, with 12 bases between them. This CDR3 is CASTKEGPYEQYF. The CDR3, as DNA: TGTGCCAGCACTAAAGAAGGTCCCTACGAGCAGTACTTC. Full variable domain (rest looked up from reference TRBV5-8 and TRBJ2-7): EAGVTQSPTHLIKTRGQQATLRCSPISGHTSVYWYQQALGLGLQFLLWYDEGEERNRGNFPPRFSGRQFPNYSSELNVNALELEDSALYLCASTKEGPYEQYFGPGTRLTVT.

The rearrangement joins TRBV28 to TRBJ2-7; D remains ambiguous. The CDR3 consists of 15 residues. V lost 4 bases and J 4 bases, leaving 17 bases between the germline ends. Germline CDR1 reads MDHEN; CDR2 reads SYDVKM. In nucleotides, the CDR3 is TGTGCCAGCAGTTCAGGTGAATACGGTCGGTACGAGCAGTACTTC. Translating it yields CASSSGEYGRYEQYF. Looking up the rest from reference TRBV28 and TRBJ2-7 gives the full variable domain: DVKVTQSSRYLVKRTGEKVFLECVQDMDHENMFWYRQDPGLGLRLIYFSYDVKMKEKGDIPEGYSVSREKKERFSLILESASTNQTSMYLCASSSGEYGRYEQYFGPGTRLTVT.